The 30 T cell receptor beta chains below were found in one sample sequenced in a study of OX40 agonist ivuxolimab in advanced cancers. The method was immunoSEQ multiplex PCR; TCRdb's version includes in-frame clones alone and lacks a portion of them. The table includes over 75,000 clones, around 90% detected once. The input for sequencing was CD4+ or CD8+ T cells sorted from blood, taken in a trial of the OX40 agonist ivuxolimab. These receptors came from an adult with an advanced solid tumor such as melanoma, head and neck, liver or kidney cancer.

CDR3 nucleotides: TGTGCCAGCACGGGGGGGACCAATCAGCCCCAGCATTTT. Its translation: CASTGGTNQPQHF. The chain combines TRBV6-5 with TRBJ1-5; the D gene is possibly TRBD1 (5 bases). Trimming took 7 bases from V and 3 from J, leaving 10 bases between them. Germline loops: CDR1 MNHEY, CDR2 SVGAGI. This CDR3 has 13 amino acids.

The chain employs TRBV19 and TRBJ2-1, with 10 bases fitting TRBD1. This CDR3 has 13 amino acids. Germline lookup yields CDR1 LNHDA and CDR2 SQIVND (reference sequence). V gave up 9 bases and J gave up 4 bases; unmatched junction bases: 3. The CDR3 DNA reads as TGTGCCAGCCGGGACAGGGGATACAATGAGCAGTTCTTC. This codes for CASRDRGYNEQFF.

V gene TRBV21-1 combines with J gene TRBJ2-1; the listed D gene, TRBD2, was not tested against the DNA. TRBV21-1 is tagged as a pseudogene. The CDR3 is 11 residues long. CDR3 amino acids: CAGAAPNQQFF. CDR3 DNA sequence: TGTGCCGGAGCGGCGCCGAATCAACAGTTCTTC.

The chain is built from TRBV9 and TRBJ1-6; D is unclear. The CDR3 covers 14 residues. Germline CDR1 is SGDLS and CDR2 is YYNGEE. Trimming shortened V by 0 bases and J by 7 bases, and 8 bases separated the two germline ends. The CDR3 DNA sequence: TGTGCCAGCAGCGTAGGGATAGGAAATTCACCCCTCCACTTT. It yields the protein CASSVGIGNSPLHF.

V gene TRBV6-1 combines with J gene TRBJ1-1; D unclear. Germline loops: CDR1 MNHNS, CDR2 SASEGT. The V end lost 9 bases, the J end lost 3 bases, and 5 bases lay between the germline ends. The CDR3 runs to 10 residues. The CDR3 coding sequence is TGTGCCAGTCAGGACACTGAAGCTTTCTTT. As protein: CASQDTEAFF.

This chain joins TRBV10-3 and TRBJ2-1, with a weak D call TRBD2 (6 bases). The length of the CDR3 is 15 residues. The V gene's germline CDR1 is ENHRY and CDR2 SYGVKD. The V end lost 0 bases, the J end lost 7 bases, and 13 bases lay between the germline ends. Written as DNA, the CDR3 is TGTGCCATCAGTGAGTCTGGGGGAGGCAGAAATGAGCAGTTCTTC. The encoded protein is CAISESGGGRNEQFF.

This sequence joins TRBV11-2 and TRBJ2-5; D gene ambiguous. Trimming left V 1 base short and J 0 bases short, with 12 bases between. Germline loops: CDR1 SGHAT, CDR2 FQNNGV. The length of the CDR3 is 16 residues. In DNA form, the CDR3 reads TGTGCCAGCAGCTTAGCCGCTGGAACGCACCAAGAGACCCAGTACTTC. Its translation: CASSLAAGTHQETQYF.

CDR3 bases: TGTGCAGCAACCTCCGAGGACTACAATGAGCAGTTCTTC. This translates into CAATSEDYNEQFF. The chain links TRBV7-8 to TRBJ2-1; no firm D call. The CDR3 loop spans 13 amino acids. Per the germline V gene, CDR1 is SGHVS and CDR2 is FQNEAQ. Full variable domain (rest looked up from reference TRBV7-8 and TRBJ2-1): GAGVSQSPRYKVAKRGQDVALRCDPISGHVSLFWYQQALGQGPEFLTYFQNEAQLDKSGLPSDRFFAERPEGSVSTLKIQRTQQEDSAVYLCAATSEDYNEQFFGPGTRLTVL.

CDR3 sequence: CASSAGVAGANVLTF. CDR3 coding DNA: TGTGCCAGCTCAGCAGGGGTGGCCGGGGCCAACGTCCTGACTTTC. The J gene is TRBJ2-6, the V gene TRBV18, with TRBD1 as a possible D gene (6 bases). Germline loops: CDR1 KGHSH, CDR2 LQKENI. The V gene lost 5 bases and the J gene lost 4 bases, with 12 bases spanning the gap. There are 15 residues in the CDR3. Full variable domain (outside the CDR3, taken from reference TRBV18 and TRBJ2-6): NAGVMQNPRHLVRRRGQEARLRCSPMKGHSHVYWYRQLPEEGLKFMVYLQKENIIDESGMPKERFSAEFPKEGPSILRIQQVVRGDSAAYFCASSAGVAGANVLTFGAGSRLTVL.

This clone was seen just once. The chain has TRBV19 and TRBJ1-4; 7 positions match TRBD1. Germline trimming cut 10 bases from V and 4 bases from J; bases unmatched to any gene: 6. This CDR3 is 13 amino acids long. From germline, CDR1 is LNHDA and CDR2 SQIVND (reference sequence). The CDR3, as DNA: TGTGCCACGAGGGACAGAATTAATGAAAAACTGTTTTTT. Translating gives CATRDRINEKLFF.

The genes are TRBV7-8 and TRBJ1-5; perhaps TRBD1 as D (6 bases). Germline-derived CDR1 and CDR2 are SGHVS and FQNEAQ. Trimming stripped 0 bases from V and 1 base from J, with 10 bases between. The CDR3 runs 16 residues. The CDR3 spells CASSLARGLSNQPQHF. The CDR3 nucleotides read TGTGCCAGCAGCTTAGCGCGGGGGCTGAGCAATCAGCCCCAGCATTTT.

V gene TRBV4-1 combines with J gene TRBJ2-1, with 8 bases lining up with TRBD1. Germline CDR1 MGHRA, CDR2 YSYEKL. The CDR3 is made up of 16 amino acids. The junction had 7 bases not matched to a gene; V was cut back by 5 bases and J by 1 base. This CDR3 is CASSKPGQASYNEQFF. The CDR3 nucleotides read TGCGCCAGCAGCAAACCGGGACAGGCGTCCTACAATGAGCAGTTCTTC.

This clone is a singleton in its sample. Here the CDR3 DNA reads TGCGCCAGCAGCTTGGGGGACGGGAATGAAAAACTGTTTTTT. Protein sequence: CASSLGDGNEKLFF. The V call is TRBV5-1, the J call TRBJ1-4, with a weak D call TRBD1 (5 bases). CDR3 size: 14 residues. The ends were cut back, 0 bases at V and 5 bases at J, with 8 bases in the middle. In germline, CDR1 is SGHRS, CDR2 YFSETQ.

This chain connects TRBV5-1 to TRBJ2-5, with 8 bases aligning to TRBD2. The germline CDR1 and CDR2 sequences are SGHRS and YFSETQ. Trimming removed 0 bases from V and 4 bases from J; junction bases left unmatched: 5. The CDR3 runs to 15 residues. CDR3 sequence reads: CASSLAGGPGETQYF. DNA of the CDR3: TGCGCCAGCAGCTTGGCGGGAGGGCCGGGAGAGACCCAGTACTTC.

The chain joins TRBV4-3 to TRBJ1-2; D is uncertain. Germline V gene data show CDR1 as LGHNA and CDR2 as YSLEER. CDR3 size: 15 residues. Between the trimmed V and J ends, which lost 0 bases and 4 bases, there was a span of 12 bases. The CDR3 loop is CASSQDYTRPYGYTF. DNA for the CDR3: TGCGCCAGCAGCCAAGATTACACCCGCCCCTATGGCTACACCTTC.

V and J are TRBV10-1 and TRBJ2-7; the D is unclear. The CDR3 has 12 residues. The V gene's germline CDR1 is WNHNN and CDR2 SYGVQD (reference sequence). Trimming left V 3 bases short and J 7 bases short, with 10 bases between. The CDR3 protein is CASSDPGREQYF. The DNA of the CDR3 is TGCGCCAGCAGTGACCCGGGCAGGGAGCAGTACTTC.

The J gene is TRBJ2-5, the V gene TRBV5-1; D gene ambiguous. The CDR3 extends over 15 amino acids. Germline values: CDR1 SGHRS, CDR2 YFSETQ. Between the trimmed V and J ends, which lost 0 bases and 1 base, there was a span of 10 bases. CDR3 region: CASSLEIRLQETQYF. Here the CDR3 DNA reads TGCGCCAGCAGCTTGGAAATAAGGCTCCAAGAGACCCAGTACTTC.

This rearrangement joins TRBV28 to TRBJ1-4; possibly TRBD1 for D (5 bases). This CDR3 is 15 amino acids long. CDR1 is MDHEN, CDR2 SYDVKM, per germline. V shed 10 bases and J shed 5 bases, with 20 bases lying between them. The CDR3 region is CATSVSGTGNEKLFF. CDR3 sequence (DNA): TGTGCCACCTCGGTTTCCGGGACGGGGAATGAAAAACTGTTTTTT.

The chain has TRBV30 and TRBJ2-2; no firm D call. The CDR3 is 14 amino acids. Germline V lookup: CDR1 GTSNPN, CDR2 SVGIG (reference sequence). V was clipped by 3 bases and J by 0 bases, with 8 bases between them. CDR3 loop: CAWRITPNTGELFF. In DNA, the CDR3 is TGTGCCTGGAGAATCACCCCGAACACCGGGGAGCTGTTTTTT.

V gene TRBV18 combines with J gene TRBJ2-7; 9 bases match TRBD1. J lost 6 bases, V lost 3 bases, and 6 bases had no gene match. Germline loops: CDR1 KGHSH, CDR2 LQKENI. The CDR3 covers 14 residues. For the CDR3, the DNA is TGTGCCAGCTCACCCCGGGGACAGGGAGGCGAGCAGTACTTC. Translated: CASSPRGQGGEQYF.

The rearrangement uses TRBV10-2 and TRBJ2-3, with TRBD1 identical over 9 bases. This CDR3 spans 17 amino acids. After removal of 0 bases from V and 4 bases from J, the junction contained 8 bases not matched to a gene. The germline V gene has CDR1 WSHSY and CDR2 SAAADI. CDR3 nucleotides: TGCGCCAGCAGTGAGTCTTACAGGGGGCGCGGGGCAGATACGCAGTATTTT. The encoded protein is CASSESYRGRGADTQYF.

The V and J genes are TRBV5-1 and TRBJ1-2, with unresolved D. CDR1 and CDR2 (germline): SGHRS, YFSETQ. The CDR3 sequence is 13 residues long. The V and J ends lost 2 bases and 5 bases respectively, with 10 bases between them. CDR3 DNA sequence: TGCGCCAGCAGCTTCGACTCCAGATATGGCTACACCTTC. It encodes CASSFDSRYGYTF.

The chain is built from TRBV11-3 and TRBJ2-1, with 8 bases identical to TRBD1. The J segment lost 3 bases and the V segment lost 5 bases, leaving 6 bases of the junction unmatched. CDR1 is SGHNT and CDR2 is YENEEA in the germline V gene. The CDR3 is 15 amino acids. CDR3 amino acids: CASSKDRGLYNEQFF. In DNA form, the CDR3 reads TGTGCCAGCAGCAAAGACAGGGGACTCTACAATGAGCAGTTCTTC.

The chain couples TRBV6-5 to TRBJ1-1; no reliable D call. CDR1 and CDR2 from the germline V gene are MNHEY and SVGAGI. CDR3 length: 15 amino acids. V lost 0 bases and J 0 bases, leaving 8 bases between the germline ends. The CDR3, as DNA: TGTGCCAGCAGTTACTCAGCATACCTGAACACTGAAGCTTTCTTT. Protein: CASSYSAYLNTEAFF.

The chain has TRBV19 and TRBJ1-3; D call uncertain. Germline CDR1 and CDR2: LNHDA and SQIVND (reference sequence). Deletions cut 3 bases from V and 0 bases from J, with 9 bases between. The CDR3 totals 15 residues. The CDR3 protein is CASSMFSTSGNTIYF. The CDR3 nucleotides are TGTGCCAGTAGTATGTTTTCCACCTCTGGAAACACCATATATTTT.

The chain links TRBV28 to TRBJ2-7; TRBD2 matches 7 bases. V dropped 3 bases and J dropped 3; count of bases not matched to a gene: 14. This CDR3 contains 17 residues. Looked up from germline, CDR1 is MDHEN and CDR2 is SYDVKM. CDR3 sequence reads: CASSFFSWPAGDYEQYF. For the CDR3, the DNA is TGTGCCAGCAGTTTTTTTAGCTGGCCTGCGGGAGACTACGAGCAGTACTTC.

The V call is TRBV6-5, the J call TRBJ1-3; D is possibly TRBD1 (5 bases). V lost 7 bases and J 4 bases, leaving 14 bases between the germline ends. The length of the CDR3 is 14 residues. CDR1 is MNHEY, CDR2 SVGAGI, per germline. CDR3 nucleotide sequence: TGTGCCAGCAACCTGGGGGGTCCGGGAAACACCATATATTTT. Amino acid sequence: CASNLGGPGNTIYF.

This chain's CDR3 is CASSSTGAPTDTQYF. CDR3 nucleotide sequence: TGTGCCAGCAGCTCTACAGGGGCGCCCACAGATACGCAGTATTTT. The chain joins TRBV7-6 to TRBJ2-3; 7 nucleotides match TRBD1. Per the germline V gene, CDR1 is SGHVS and CDR2 is FNYEAQ. The ends lost 4 bases at V and 2 bases at J; junction bases unmatched: 6. The CDR3 has 15 residues.

The CDR3, as DNA: TGTGCCACCAGCAGAGATTCCCGGGACTCAACCAATCAGCCCCAGCATTTT. Residues: CATSRDSRDSTNQPQHF. The rearrangement joins TRBV15 to TRBJ1-5; a possible D gene is TRBD1 (5 bases). This CDR3 comprises 17 residues. Trimming took off 0 bases at V and 3 bases at J, with 15 bases between the two ends. CDR1 is LNHNV and CDR2 is YYDKDF in the germline V gene (reference sequence).

The rearrangement joins TRBV28 to TRBJ1-2, with a weak D call TRBD1 (5 bases). The CDR3 contains 15 residues. Trimming shortened V by 6 bases and J by 0 bases, and 14 bases separated the two germline ends. CDR1 and CDR2 from the germline V gene are MDHEN and SYDVKM. The CDR3 here is CASRATPGANYGYTF. For the CDR3, the DNA is TGTGCCAGCAGAGCGACGCCGGGGGCTAACTATGGCTACACCTTC.